This T cell receptor (beta chain) was observed in a study of blood T cells in healthy people across ages. Whole-study findings and limits: Observed TCR beta diversity per million T cells went down as age went up. This fall followed a roughly linear course with age.

Alongside a J-beta primer mix, a sample-barcoded 5' primer served in a second PCR lasting roughly 7 to 12 cycles. One entry per CDR3 protein results from TCRdb running MiXCR on the 5' RACE reads. The table shows about 770,000 distinct CDR3 sequences, with roughly 44% occurring only once. The sample holds a few counts of this clonotype. What it binds is unknown. Trimming left V 6 bases short and J 0 bases short, with 17 bases between. CDR1 is MDHEN and CDR2 is SYDVKM in the germline V gene. CDR3 size: 16 residues. Sequenced input: blood. The source is a man aged 55-75 years in good health. The rearrangement joins TRBV28 to TRBJ2-5, with a tentative D call TRBD2 (7 bases). CDR3 residues: CASRLGGASYQETQYF. In DNA form, the CDR3 reads TGTGCCAGCAGACTAGGGGGGGCCTCGTACCAAGAGACCCAGTACTTC.